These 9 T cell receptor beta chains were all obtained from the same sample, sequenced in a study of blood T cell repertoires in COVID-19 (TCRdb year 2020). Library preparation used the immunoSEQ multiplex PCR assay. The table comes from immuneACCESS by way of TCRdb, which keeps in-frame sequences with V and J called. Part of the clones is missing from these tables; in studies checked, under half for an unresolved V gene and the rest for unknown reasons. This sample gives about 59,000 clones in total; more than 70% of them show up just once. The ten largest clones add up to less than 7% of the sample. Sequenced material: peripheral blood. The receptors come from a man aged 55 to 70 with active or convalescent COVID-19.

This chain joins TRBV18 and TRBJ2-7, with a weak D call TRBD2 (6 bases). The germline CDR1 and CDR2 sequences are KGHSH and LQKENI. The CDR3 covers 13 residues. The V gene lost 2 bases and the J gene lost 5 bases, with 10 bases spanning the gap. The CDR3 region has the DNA TGTGCCAGCTCACCAGGAGGGAGAAACGAGCAGTACTTC. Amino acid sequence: CASSPGGRNEQYF.

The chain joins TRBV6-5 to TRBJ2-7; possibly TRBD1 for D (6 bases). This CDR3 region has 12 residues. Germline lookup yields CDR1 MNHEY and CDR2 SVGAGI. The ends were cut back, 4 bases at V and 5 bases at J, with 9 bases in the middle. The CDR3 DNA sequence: TGTGCCAGCAGTTCTGGACAGAACGAGCAGTACTTC. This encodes CASSSGQNEQYF.

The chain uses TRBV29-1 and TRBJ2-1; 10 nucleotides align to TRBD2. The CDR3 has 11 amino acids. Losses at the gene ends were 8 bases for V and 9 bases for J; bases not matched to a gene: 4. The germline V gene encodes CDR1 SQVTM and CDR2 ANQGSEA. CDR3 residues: CSTPSGGEQFF. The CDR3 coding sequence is TGCAGCACCCCTAGCGGGGGTGAGCAGTTCTTC.

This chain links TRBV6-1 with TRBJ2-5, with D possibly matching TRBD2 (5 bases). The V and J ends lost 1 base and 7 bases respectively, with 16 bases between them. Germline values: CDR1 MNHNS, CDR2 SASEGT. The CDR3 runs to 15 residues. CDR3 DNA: TGTGCCAGCAGTGAAGTTAACCGGGTCGCGGGGACCCAGTACTTC. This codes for CASSEVNRVAGTQYF.

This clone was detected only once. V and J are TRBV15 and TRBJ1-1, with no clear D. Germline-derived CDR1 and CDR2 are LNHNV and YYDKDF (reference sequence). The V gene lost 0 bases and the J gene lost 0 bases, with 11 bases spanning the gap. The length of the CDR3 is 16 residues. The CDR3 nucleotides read TGTGCCACCAGCAGAGATTGGGCGATGTTGAACACTGAAGCTTTCTTT. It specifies CATSRDWAMLNTEAFF.

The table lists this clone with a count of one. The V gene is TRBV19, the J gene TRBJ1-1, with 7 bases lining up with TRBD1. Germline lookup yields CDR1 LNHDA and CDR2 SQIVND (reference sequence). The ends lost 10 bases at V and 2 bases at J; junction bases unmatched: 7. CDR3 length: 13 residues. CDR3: CAIRDRLNTEAFF. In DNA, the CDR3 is TGTGCCATCCGGGACAGATTAAACACTGAAGCTTTCTTT.

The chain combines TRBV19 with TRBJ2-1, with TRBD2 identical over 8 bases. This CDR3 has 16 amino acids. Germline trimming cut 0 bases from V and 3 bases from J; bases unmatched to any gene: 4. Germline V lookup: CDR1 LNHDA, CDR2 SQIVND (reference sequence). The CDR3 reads CASSIDNSGDYNEQFF. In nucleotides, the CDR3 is TGTGCCAGTAGTATAGATAATAGCGGGGACTACAATGAGCAGTTCTTC. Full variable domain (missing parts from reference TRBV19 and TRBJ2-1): DGGITQSPKYLFRKEGQNVTLSCEQNLNHDAMYWYRQDPGQGLRLIYYSQIVNDFQKGDIAEGYSVSREKKESFPLTVTSAQKNPTAFYLCASSIDNSGDYNEQFFGPGTRLTVL.

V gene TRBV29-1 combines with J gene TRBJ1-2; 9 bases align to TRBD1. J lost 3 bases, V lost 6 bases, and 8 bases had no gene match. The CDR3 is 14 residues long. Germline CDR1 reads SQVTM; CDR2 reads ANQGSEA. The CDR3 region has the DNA TGCAGCGTATACAGACAGGGGGTGGACTATGGCTACACCTTC. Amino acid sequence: CSVYRQGVDYGYTF.

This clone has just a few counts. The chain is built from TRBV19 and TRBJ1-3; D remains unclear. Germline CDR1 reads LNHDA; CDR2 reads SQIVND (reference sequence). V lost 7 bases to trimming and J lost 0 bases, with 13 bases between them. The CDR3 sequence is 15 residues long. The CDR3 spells CASIYDTSSGNTIYF. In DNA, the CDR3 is TGTGCCAGTATTTATGACACAAGCTCTGGAAACACCATATATTTT.